The next 26 T cell receptor beta chains were all read from a single sample in a study of Ad26.COV2.S vaccination and SARS-CoV-2 variants (dated by TCRdb to the early 2020s). The library relied on the immunoSEQ multiplex PCR assay. In its TCRdb copy, this immuneACCESS table keeps in-frame sequences only and misses some clones. Where compared with another copy, unresolved V genes explain less than half of these, and the others have no known cause. The sample table shows roughly 700,000 clones, and 89% are seen once. The ten largest clones represent approximately 1.5% of the sample. The treatment or condition label for this specimen denotes: around 19 received Ad26.COV2.S at low or high dose, single or two shots; roughly 5 received placebo; per-sample allocation not given. Repertoires of vaccine and placebo recipients were sequenced from samples taken on day 63 after the first injection. This material consisted of peripheral blood, taken in a trial of Ad26.COV2.S vaccine versus placebo. These receptors all stem from a person between 18 and 60 years old who received the Ad26.COV2.S COVID-19 vaccine or a placebo.

The J gene is TRBJ2-2, the V gene TRBV7-2; D is perhaps TRBD2 (6 bases). The germline V gene encodes CDR1 SGHTA and CDR2 FQGNSA. The V end lost 3 bases, the J end lost 3 bases, and 11 bases lay between the germline ends. The length of the CDR3 is 15 residues. The DNA of the CDR3 is TGTGCCAGCAGCTTTCTCGGGGGTTACACCGGGGAGCTGTTTTTT. Protein product: CASSFLGGYTGELFF.

The gene calls are TRBV13 and TRBJ2-7; 10 positions agree with TRBD1. J lost 4 bases, V lost 3 bases, and 6 bases had no gene match. Germline V lookup: CDR1 PRHDT, CDR2 FYEKMQ (reference sequence). This CDR3 region has 15 residues. This CDR3 is CASSFRDRGKYEQYF. CDR3 bases: TGTGCCAGCAGCTTTCGGGACAGGGGTAAATACGAGCAGTACTTC.

This clone was picked up one time. This chain connects TRBV14 to TRBJ2-7; 11 bases map to TRBD2. CDR3 length equals 20 residues. V was pared by 5 bases and J by 3 bases, with 21 bases of the junction left unmatched. CDR1 is SGHDN and CDR2 is FVKESK in the germline V gene. In nucleotides, the CDR3 is TGTGCCAGCAGCTACACCCGAGACCCCCGACTAGCGGGAAGTATCTACGAGCAGTACTTC. It codes for CASSYTRDPRLAGSIYEQYF.

The V and J genes are TRBV6-2 or TRBV6-3 and TRBJ1-1; no clear D. CDR1 is MNHEY, CDR2 SVGEGT, per germline. The CDR3 totals 12 residues. Between the trimmed V and J ends, which lost 5 bases and 4 bases, there was a span of 8 bases. The CDR3, as DNA: TGTGCCAGCAGTCGGGTTCTCACTGAAGCTTTCTTT. Translating it yields CASSRVLTEAFF.

Only a few counts were recorded for this clone. The genes are TRBV27 and TRBJ1-6; the D is unclear. V was shortened by 5 bases and J by 7 bases, with 9 bases between the two germline ends. This CDR3 is 13 amino acids long. CDR1 and CDR2 from the germline V gene are MNHEY and SMNVEV (reference sequence). As DNA, the CDR3 is TGTGCCAGCAGTCGGTTTGGCAATTCACCCCTCCACTTT. Translation: CASSRFGNSPLHF.

This chain links TRBV7-8 with TRBJ2-7; D is perhaps TRBD1 (6 bases). V lost 1 base to trimming and J lost 0 bases, with 10 bases between them. The CDR3 spans 15 residues. Germline CDR1 SGHVS, CDR2 FQNEAQ. The chain's CDR3 is CASSLDTGTSYEQYF. As DNA, the CDR3 is TGTGCCAGCAGCTTAGACACAGGGACCTCCTACGAGCAGTACTTC.

The chain carries TRBV2 and TRBJ2-7, with TRBD1 matching over 9 bases. Germline V gene data show CDR1 as SNHLY and CDR2 as FYNNEI. Trimming took 9 bases from V and 1 from J; bases not matched to a gene: 1. The CDR3 length is 12 residues. CDR3: CASGTGSYEQYF. CDR3 sequence (DNA): TGTGCCAGTGGGACAGGGTCCTACGAGCAGTACTTC.

The J gene is TRBJ1-2, the V gene TRBV5-1; D may be TRBD1 (6 bases). Per the germline V gene, CDR1 is SGHRS and CDR2 is YFSETQ. V was cut by 0 bases and J by 10 bases, with 7 bases left in between. The length of the CDR3 is 11 residues. CDR3 sequence: CASSLEGVYTF. The CDR3 nucleotides are TGCGCCAGCAGCTTGGAGGGGGTCTACACCTTC.

This sequence joins TRBV19 and TRBJ2-5; D might be TRBD2 (7 bases). V lost 5 bases, J lost 5 bases, and 18 bases lay in between. Germline loops: CDR1 LNHDA, CDR2 SQIVND (reference sequence). The CDR3 contains 15 residues. The CDR3 is CASSSPRGGQETQYF. CDR3 DNA: TGTGCCAGTAGTTCTCCGAGGGGGGGGCAGGAGACCCAGTACTTC.

DNA of the CDR3: TGTGCCAGCAGCTTGGAGACTAGCGGATCTAGCACAGATACGCAGTATTTT. Amino acid sequence: CASSLETSGSSTDTQYF. The V call is TRBV5-4, the J call TRBJ2-3; 9 bases are shared with TRBD2. Germline V gives CDR1 SGHNT, CDR2 YYREEE (reference sequence). Trimming at V came to 0 bases and at J to 0 bases, leaving 5 bases not matched to a gene. CDR3 length: 17 residues.

The rearrangement joins TRBV4-2 to TRBJ1-6; D is unresolved. CDR3 size: 14 residues. The germline V gene has CDR1 LGHNA and CDR2 YNFKEQ. With 4 bases removed from V and 5 bases from J, the gap between germline ends came to 9 bases. Here the CDR3 DNA reads TGTGCCAGCAGCCGGGCTATCAATAATTCACCCCTCCACTTT. Its translation is CASSRAINNSPLHF.

V usage is TRBV19 and J usage is TRBJ1-1, with D hard to call. V was pared by 3 bases and J by 1 base, with 6 bases between. The CDR3 contains 13 residues. Germline CDR1 is LNHDA and CDR2 is SQIVND (reference sequence). The chain's CDR3 is CASSIGKNTEAFF. CDR3 nucleotides: TGTGCCAGTAGTATTGGGAAGAACACTGAAGCTTTCTTT.

The count of this clone is one. The gene calls are TRBV7-2 and TRBJ2-1, with D possibly matching TRBD1 (6 bases). From germline, CDR1 is SGHTA and CDR2 FQGNSA. V gave up 5 bases and J gave up 2 bases, with 13 bases separating them. The CDR3 sequence is 15 residues long. This CDR3 reads CASSPRGGPYNEQFF. CDR3 nucleotides: TGTGCCAGCAGCCCCCGAGGGGGACCCTACAATGAGCAGTTCTTC.

J is TRBJ1-5 and V is TRBV19; weak D call: TRBD1 (5 bases). The CDR3 totals 15 residues. Germline assignment: CDR1 LNHDA and CDR2 SQIVND (reference sequence). Deletions cut 4 bases from V and 0 bases from J, with 10 bases between. This CDR3 reads CASSTGAHSNQPQHF. The CDR3 DNA reads as TGTGCCAGTAGTACCGGGGCCCATAGCAATCAGCCCCAGCATTTT.

V and J are TRBV9 and TRBJ2-3, with TRBD2 matching 14 bases. V shed 1 base, J shed 5 bases, and the junction held 3 bases outside the gene matches. CDR3 size: 16 residues. CDR1 is SGDLS, CDR2 YYNGEE, per germline. The CDR3 region is CASSVSTSGGGDTQYF. The DNA of the CDR3 is TGTGCCAGCAGCGTATCGACTAGCGGGGGGGGAGATACGCAGTATTTT.

The V and J genes are TRBV3-1 (or the pseudogene TRBV3-2) and TRBJ2-3, with 8 nucleotides matching TRBD2. The CDR3 totals 14 residues. The germline gives CDR1 LGHDT, CDR2 YNNKEL (reference sequence). J gave up 3 bases and V 5 bases, and 4 bases lay outside the gene matches. This chain's CDR3 is CASSKRLATDTQYF. As DNA, the CDR3 is TGTGCCAGCAGCAAAAGACTAGCGACAGATACGCAGTATTTT.

The rearrangement uses TRBV29-1 and TRBJ2-5; D unresolved. CDR1 and CDR2 from the germline V gene are SQVTM and ANQGSEA. V lost 0 bases and J lost 5, with 16 bases in between. The CDR3 spans 15 residues. The CDR3 reads CSVEEKGSQAETQYF. CDR3 sequence (DNA): TGCAGCGTTGAAGAAAAGGGTAGCCAAGCGGAGACCCAGTACTTC.

The genes are TRBV3-1 (or the pseudogene TRBV3-2) and TRBJ2-1; 8 bases map to TRBD1. The CDR3 loop spans 13 amino acids. The germline V gene has CDR1 LGHDT and CDR2 YNNKEL (reference sequence). The V gene end was trimmed by 4 bases and the J gene end by 9 bases; junction bases not matched to a gene: 5. CDR3 nucleotide sequence: TGTGCCAGCAGCCGAAACAGGGGGTTTGAGCAGTTCTTC. Protein sequence: CASSRNRGFEQFF.

The chain is built from TRBV3-1 (or the pseudogene TRBV3-2) and TRBJ1-3; TRBD1 agrees at 7 bases. Trimming took 4 bases from V and 8 from J; bases not matched to a gene: 11. This CDR3 is built from 15 residues. Germline V gene data show CDR1 as LGHDT and CDR2 as YNNKEL (reference sequence). The CDR3 DNA is TGTGCCAGCAGCCCGTGGGGACAGCCAGCGGACACCATATATTTT. Protein: CASSPWGQPADTIYF.

The genes are TRBV4-2 and TRBJ1-1; TRBD1 is a possible D gene (5 bases). V was pared by 3 bases and J by 4 bases, with 21 bases between. The CDR3 runs 17 residues. Germline V lookup: CDR1 LGHNA, CDR2 YNFKEQ. The CDR3 DNA reads TGTGCCAGCAGCCAGGGGACCGGGACGGGGTTGGGCACTGAAGCTTTCTTT. Residues: CASSQGTGTGLGTEAFF.

V usage is TRBV27 and J usage is TRBJ2-6, with 8 bases matching TRBD1. The J segment lost 0 bases and the V segment lost 5 bases, leaving 6 bases of the junction unmatched. CDR3 length: 17 amino acids. Germline lookup yields CDR1 MNHEY and CDR2 SMNVEV (reference sequence). This chain's CDR3 is CASSPPGGISGANVLTF. The DNA for the CDR3 is TGTGCCAGCAGTCCCCCAGGGGGCATCTCTGGGGCCAACGTCCTGACTTTC.

This clone was counted once. The gene calls are TRBV4-1 and TRBJ1-5; D not certain. The CDR3 runs 15 residues. Trimming removed 4 bases at V and 1 base at J, with 11 bases between. Per germline, CDR1 MGHRA and CDR2 YSYEKL. The CDR3: CASSPAATSNQPQHF. The CDR3 DNA is TGCGCCAGCAGCCCGGCGGCAACAAGCAATCAGCCCCAGCATTTT.

The chain combines TRBV7-3 with TRBJ2-6; tentatively, D is TRBD1 (6 bases). The CDR3 extends over 20 amino acids. CDR1 is SGHTA and CDR2 is FQGTGA in the germline V gene. Trimming shortened V by 2 bases and J by 0 bases, and 20 bases separated the two germline ends. CDR3 nucleotides: TGTGCCAGCAGCTTACGGTCCGACAGGACTCAGGGCTCTGGGGCCAACGTCCTGACTTTC. Translated, it gives CASSLRSDRTQGSGANVLTF.

V is TRBV6-6 and J is TRBJ1-5; D not certain. V lost 6 bases and J 1 base, leaving 16 bases between the germline ends. This CDR3 spans 16 amino acids. Germline CDR1 MNHNY, CDR2 SVGAGI (reference sequence). The CDR3 is CASRPDLNWSNQPQHF. The CDR3 nucleotides are TGTGCCAGCAGACCCGACCTGAACTGGAGCAATCAGCCCCAGCATTTT.

The V gene is TRBV19, the J gene TRBJ2-5; 10 nucleotides agree with TRBD2. Germline-derived CDR1 and CDR2 are LNHDA and SQIVND (reference sequence). The CDR3 length is 15 residues. V was clipped by 1 base and J by 4 bases; unmatched bases: 3. CDR3 protein: CASSIASSGGETQYF. Here the CDR3 DNA reads TGTGCCAGTAGTATAGCTTCTAGCGGGGGAGAGACCCAGTACTTC. The variable domain in full, with the rest retrieved from reference TRBV19 and TRBJ2-5, is DGGITQSPKYLFRKEGQNVTLSCEQNLNHDAMYWYRQDPGQGLRLIYYSQIVNDFQKGDIAEGYSVSREKKESFPLTVTSAQKNPTAFYLCASSIASSGGETQYFGPGTRLLVL.

This chain joins TRBV30 and TRBJ2-7; TRBD1 is a possible D gene (5 bases). V gave up 5 bases and J gave up 6 bases, with 20 bases separating them. CDR3 length equals 14 residues. Germline-derived CDR1 and CDR2 are GTSNPN and SVGIG (reference sequence). DNA for the CDR3: TGTGCCTGGGCACCGATCAGAAGGGGTCGCGAGCAGTACTTC. Translating it yields CAWAPIRRGREQYF.